This T cell receptor beta chain is drawn from a study of response to subunit inactivated influenza vaccine (dated by TCRdb to the late 2010s). Background for the entire study: To follow how T cells responded to a trivalent subunit inactivated influenza vaccine, the researchers relied on deep quantitative profiling of the T cell receptor repertoire.

Receptor libraries were prepared by RT-PCR. Data came from an Illumina HiSeq 2500. TCRdb itself trimmed the public reads at Q25 with fastp, ran MiXCR and retained productive beta chains. All rows with the same CDR3 protein become a single entry with the most common DNA and genes. The sample table lists 600,000 to 850,000 distinct CDR3 sequences, 11% to 15% of them with a count of one. Of the sample, less than 9% is held by the ten largest clones. Note on this clonotype: The antigen this receptor binds is unknown. There are no base qualities to consult, and no much larger clone falls within one base.

The full study reports these points: The authors proposed that each seasonal influenza vaccination may bring in only a limited number of new T cells.

From cysteine to phenylalanine, the CDR3 is 13 amino acids long. Of the read, only the CDR3 DNA is kept; its 39 bases are in frame from base 1. Based on the germline V gene, the CDR1 and CDR2 sequences are SNHLY and FYNNEI. The junction carries 10 bases between V and J, which are trimmed by 4 bases and 3 bases respectively. The rearrangement joined TRBV2 to TRBJ2-7; the D gene identity is not certain. The specimen comprised PBMCs from blood, sampled about 14 days before vaccination. This receptor was obtained from a man between 45 and 60 years old who received an inactivated influenza vaccine. Donor details come from another sample of the same person, matched by shared clones. The CDR3 here reads CASSVQESYEQYF. The nucleotides read TGTGCCAGCAGTGTCCAGGAAAGCTACGAGCAGTACTTC.